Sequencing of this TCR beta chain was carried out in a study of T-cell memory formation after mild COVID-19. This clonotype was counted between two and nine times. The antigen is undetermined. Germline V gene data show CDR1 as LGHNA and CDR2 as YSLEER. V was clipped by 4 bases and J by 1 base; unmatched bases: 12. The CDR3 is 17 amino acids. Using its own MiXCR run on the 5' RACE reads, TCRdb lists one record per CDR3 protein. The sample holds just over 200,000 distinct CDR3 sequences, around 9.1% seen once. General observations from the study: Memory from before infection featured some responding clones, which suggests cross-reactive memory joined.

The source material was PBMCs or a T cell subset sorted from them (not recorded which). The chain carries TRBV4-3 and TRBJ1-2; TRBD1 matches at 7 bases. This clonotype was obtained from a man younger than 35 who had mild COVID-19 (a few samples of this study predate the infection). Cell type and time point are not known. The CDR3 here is CASSRYQGDSINYGYTF. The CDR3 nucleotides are TGCGCCAGCAGCCGGTACCAGGGGGACAGCATTAACTATGGCTACACCTTC.